This note documents a single T cell receptor beta chain sequence. These data belong to a study of T cell responses to AZD1222 COVID-19 vaccine. Whole-study context: The analysis combined second doses at about 4 or about 12 weeks.

J gave up 0 bases and V 6 bases, and 5 bases lay outside the gene matches. From germline, CDR1 is MNHNY and CDR2 SVGAGI (reference sequence). CDR3 size: 15 residues. The method was immunoSEQ multiplex PCR; TCRdb's version includes in-frame clones alone and lacks a portion of them. The sample lists approximately 82,000 clones; more than 90% were seen once. The receptor was isolated from an adult in good health. This material consisted of peripheral blood, taken on day 0 of AZD1222 vaccination. The chain joins TRBV6-6 to TRBJ1-1, with 9 bases fitting TRBD1. The CDR3 nucleotides are TGTGCCAGCAGACTCGGGACAGGGTTGAACACTGAAGCTTTCTTT. As protein: CASRLGTGLNTEAFF.